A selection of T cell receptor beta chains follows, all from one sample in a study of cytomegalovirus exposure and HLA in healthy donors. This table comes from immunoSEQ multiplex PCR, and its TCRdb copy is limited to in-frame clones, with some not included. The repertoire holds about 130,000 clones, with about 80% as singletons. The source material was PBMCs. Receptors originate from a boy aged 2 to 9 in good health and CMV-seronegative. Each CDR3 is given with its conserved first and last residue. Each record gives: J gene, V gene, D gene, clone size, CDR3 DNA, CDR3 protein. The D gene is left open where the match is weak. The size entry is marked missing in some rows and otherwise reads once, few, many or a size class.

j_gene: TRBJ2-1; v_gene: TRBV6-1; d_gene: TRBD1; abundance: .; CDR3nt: TGTGCCAGCAGCCTTGCCGGGACAGGGGGCGATGAGCAGTTCTTC; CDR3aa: CASSLAGTGGDEQFF
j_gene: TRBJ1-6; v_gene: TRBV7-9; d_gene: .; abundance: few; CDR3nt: TGTGCCAGCACCCTACAGGGCGTTGATAATTCACCCCTCCACTTT; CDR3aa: CASTLQGVDNSPLHF
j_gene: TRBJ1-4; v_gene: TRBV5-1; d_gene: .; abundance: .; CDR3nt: TGCGCCAGCAGCTTGGGGCAGGACCCGGGGATTGAAAAACTGTTTTTT; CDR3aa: CASSLGQDPGIEKLFF
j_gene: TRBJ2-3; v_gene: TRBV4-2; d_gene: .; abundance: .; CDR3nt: TGTGCCAGCAGCCAAGTATCGGCGGGACTTTCGGCAGATACGCAGTATTTT; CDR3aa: CASSQVSAGLSADTQYF
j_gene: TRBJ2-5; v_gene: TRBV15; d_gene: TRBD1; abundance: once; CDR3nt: TGTGCCACCAGCAGACCGGACAGGGGATTACAAGAGACCCAGTACTTC; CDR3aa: CATSRPDRGLQETQYF
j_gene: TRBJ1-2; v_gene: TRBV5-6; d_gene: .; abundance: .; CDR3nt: TGTGCCAGCAGCTTGTGGGGGCCTAACCAATATGGCTACACCTTC; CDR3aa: CASSLWGPNQYGYTF
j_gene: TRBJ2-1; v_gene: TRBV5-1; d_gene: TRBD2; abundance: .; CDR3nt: TGCGCCAGCACCGTAACTAGCGGGAGCAATGAGCAGTTCTTC; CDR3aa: CASTVTSGSNEQFF
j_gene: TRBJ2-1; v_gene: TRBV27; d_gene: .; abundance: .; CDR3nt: TGTGCCAGCAGTTTAGGGCTAGCCAATGAGCAGTTCTTC; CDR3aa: CASSLGLANEQFF
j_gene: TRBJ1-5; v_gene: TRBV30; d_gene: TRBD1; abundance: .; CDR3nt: TGTGCCTGGAGTGTCAAGACAGGGGCTAATCAGCCCCAGCATTTT; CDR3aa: CAWSVKTGANQPQHF
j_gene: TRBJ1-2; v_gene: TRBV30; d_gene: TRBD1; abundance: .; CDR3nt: TGTGCCTGTAGCGGACGCGGACAGGCTGGGGGCTACACCTTC; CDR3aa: CACSGRGQAGGYTF
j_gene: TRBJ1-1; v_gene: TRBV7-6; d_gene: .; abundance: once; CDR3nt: TGTGCCAGCAGCTTTTCCTCCAGGGAATTGAACACTGAAGCTTTCTTT; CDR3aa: CASSFSSRELNTEAFF
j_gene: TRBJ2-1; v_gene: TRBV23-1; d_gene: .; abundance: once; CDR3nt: TGCGCCAGCCCCCTGGAGCGGCCCCTCGGCAATGAGCAGTTCTTC; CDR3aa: CASPLERPLGNEQFF
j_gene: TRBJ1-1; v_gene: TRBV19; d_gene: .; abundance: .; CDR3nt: TGTGCCAGTAGTTTCAGGGCCCGGAACACTGAAGCTTTCTTT; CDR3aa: CASSFRARNTEAFF
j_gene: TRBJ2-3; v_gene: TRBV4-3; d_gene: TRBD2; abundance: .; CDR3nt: TGCGCCAGCAGCCGCACTGGACTAGCGGGGGGGCGGAGCACAGATACGCAGTATTTT; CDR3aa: CASSRTGLAGGRSTDTQYF
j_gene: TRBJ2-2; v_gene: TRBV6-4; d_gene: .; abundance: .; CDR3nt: TGTGCCAGCAAGCGAACGGAAGGGAGCACCGGGGAGCTGTTTTTT; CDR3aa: CASKRTEGSTGELFF
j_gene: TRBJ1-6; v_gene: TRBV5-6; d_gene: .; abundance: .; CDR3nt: TGTGCCAGCAGCTTGATTTGGTCGGCAGGCAGCTCCTATAATTCACCCCTCCACTTT; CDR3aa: CASSLIWSAGSSYNSPLHF
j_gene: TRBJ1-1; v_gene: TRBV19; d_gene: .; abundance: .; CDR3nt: TGTGCCAGTACTTACTGGGAGGGAAAGAACACTGAAGCTTTCTTT; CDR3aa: CASTYWEGKNTEAFF
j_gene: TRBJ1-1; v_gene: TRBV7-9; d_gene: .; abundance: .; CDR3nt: TGTGCCAGCAGCTTCCCAACGACAGCGAACACTGAAGCTTTCTTT; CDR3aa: CASSFPTTANTEAFF
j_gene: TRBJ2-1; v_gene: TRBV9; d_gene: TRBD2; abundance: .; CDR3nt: TGTGCCAGCAGCTCCAGACTAGCGGGAGGGCTAGGCTACAATGAGCAGTTCTTC; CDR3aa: CASSSRLAGGLGYNEQFF
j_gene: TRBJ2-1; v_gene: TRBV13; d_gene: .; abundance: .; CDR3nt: TGTGCCAGCAGCTTAGAGACAGTCACCTACAATGAGCAGTTCTTC; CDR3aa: CASSLETVTYNEQFF
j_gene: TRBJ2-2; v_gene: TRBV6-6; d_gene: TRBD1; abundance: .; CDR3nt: TGTGCCAGCAAGACAGGGGACACCGGGGAGCTGTTTTTT; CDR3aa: CASKTGDTGELFF
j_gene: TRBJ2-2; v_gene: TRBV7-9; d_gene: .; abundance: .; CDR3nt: TGTGCCAGCAGCTCCGGACAAGGCACCGGGGAGCTGTTTTTT; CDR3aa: CASSSGQGTGELFF
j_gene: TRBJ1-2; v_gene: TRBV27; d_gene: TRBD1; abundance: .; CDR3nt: TGTGCCAGCAGTCCGTGGGACAGGGGTACCTATGGCTACACCTTC; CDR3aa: CASSPWDRGTYGYTF
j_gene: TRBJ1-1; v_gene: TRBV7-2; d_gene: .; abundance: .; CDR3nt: TGTGCCAGCAGCCCCGCGGGGGGGTTTCGGGCTGAAGCTTTCTTT; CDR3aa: CASSPAGGFRAEAFF
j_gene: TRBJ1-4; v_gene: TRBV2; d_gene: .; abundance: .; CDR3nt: TGTGCCAGCGTGAGGGAAAAACTGTTTTTT; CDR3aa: CASVREKLFF
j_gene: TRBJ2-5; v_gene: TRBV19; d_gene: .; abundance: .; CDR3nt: TGTGCCAGTAGTATCGGGAATCAAGAGACCCAGTACTTC; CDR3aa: CASSIGNQETQYF
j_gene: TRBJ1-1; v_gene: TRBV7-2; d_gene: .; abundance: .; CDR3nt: TGTGCCAGCAGCTTAGAGGCGGTGATGAACACTGAAGCTTTCTTT; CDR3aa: CASSLEAVMNTEAFF
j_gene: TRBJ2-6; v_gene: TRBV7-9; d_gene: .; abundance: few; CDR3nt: TGTGCCACCAGGGAGTCTGGGGCCAACGTCCTGACTTTC; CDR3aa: CATRESGANVLTF
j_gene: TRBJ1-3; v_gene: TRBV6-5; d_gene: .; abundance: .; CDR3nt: TGTGCCAGCAGACGACTCATCAGCTCTGGAAACACCATATATTTT; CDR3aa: CASRRLISSGNTIYF
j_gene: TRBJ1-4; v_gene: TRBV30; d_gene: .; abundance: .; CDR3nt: TGTGCCTGGAGTGCGGTCAGGGGAGATGAAAAACTGTTTTTT; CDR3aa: CAWSAVRGDEKLFF
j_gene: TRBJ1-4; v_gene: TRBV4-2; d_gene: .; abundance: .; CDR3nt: TGTGCCAGCAGCCAAGAGTCGGTGGCTAATGAAAAACTGTTTTTT; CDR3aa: CASSQESVANEKLFF
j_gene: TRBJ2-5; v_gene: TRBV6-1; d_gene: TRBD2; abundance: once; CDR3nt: TGTGCCAGCAGTGAAGGTCCTAGCGGGGTACAAGAGACCCAGTACTTC; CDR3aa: CASSEGPSGVQETQYF
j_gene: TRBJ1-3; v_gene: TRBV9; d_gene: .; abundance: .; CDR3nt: TGTGCCAGCAGCTCCCCGCCCCAGGATCCTGGAAACACCATATATTTT; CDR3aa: CASSSPPQDPGNTIYF
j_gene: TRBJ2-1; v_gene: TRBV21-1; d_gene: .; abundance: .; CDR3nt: TGTGCCAGCAGCAAAGAAGGGACTAGCGGGGTTCTTAGCTCCTACAATGAGCAGTTCTTC; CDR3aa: CASSKEGTSGVLSSYNEQFF
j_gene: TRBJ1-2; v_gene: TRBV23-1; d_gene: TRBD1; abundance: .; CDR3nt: TGCGCCAGCAGTCAATCTGGACAGGGGGACCTCTATGGCTACACCTTC; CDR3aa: CASSQSGQGDLYGYTF
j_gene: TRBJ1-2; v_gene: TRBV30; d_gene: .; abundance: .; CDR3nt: TGTGCCTGGAGTTCCGGGACAACTTATGGCTACACCTTC; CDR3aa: CAWSSGTTYGYTF
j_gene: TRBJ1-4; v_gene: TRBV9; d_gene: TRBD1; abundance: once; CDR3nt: TGTGCCAGCAGCCCGTGGACAGGATCTACTAATGAAAAACTGTTTTTT; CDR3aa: CASSPWTGSTNEKLFF
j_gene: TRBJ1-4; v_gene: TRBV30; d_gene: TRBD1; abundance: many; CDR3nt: TGTGCCTGGAGTGACCAGACAGGGAGTATTGAAAAACTGTTTTTT; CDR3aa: CAWSDQTGSIEKLFF
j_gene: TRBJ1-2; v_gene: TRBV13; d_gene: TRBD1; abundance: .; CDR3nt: TGTGCCAGCAGCTTGGACAGGGACTATGGCTACACCTTC; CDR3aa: CASSLDRDYGYTF
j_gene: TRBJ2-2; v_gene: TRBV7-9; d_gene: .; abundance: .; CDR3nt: TGTGCCAGCAGCTCCATAGAGGGGGTCTTCGCGAACACCGGGGAGCTGTTTTTT; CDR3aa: CASSSIEGVFANTGELFF
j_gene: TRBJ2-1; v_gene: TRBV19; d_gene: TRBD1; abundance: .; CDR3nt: TGTGCCAGTAGTCCTCGGGACAGGGCGGGGTATGAGCAGTTCTTC; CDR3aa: CASSPRDRAGYEQFF
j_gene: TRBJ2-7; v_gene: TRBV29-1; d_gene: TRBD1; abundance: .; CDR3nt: TGCAGCGCTCAACCGGGACAGCCCTACGAGCAGTACTTC; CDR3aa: CSAQPGQPYEQYF
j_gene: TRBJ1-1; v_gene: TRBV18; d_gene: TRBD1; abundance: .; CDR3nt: TGTGCCAGCTCACCGGACAGGGGTGCTGAAGCTTTCTTT; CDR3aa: CASSPDRGAEAFF
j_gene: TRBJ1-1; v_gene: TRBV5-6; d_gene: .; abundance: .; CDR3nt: TGTGCCAGCTTTAGGACAGTCGACACTGAAGCTTTCTTT; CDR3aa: CASFRTVDTEAFF
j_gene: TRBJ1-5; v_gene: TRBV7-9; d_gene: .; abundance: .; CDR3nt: TGTGCCAGCAGTTGGTCAGGGCAAAATCAGCCCCAGCATTTT; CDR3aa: CASSWSGQNQPQHF
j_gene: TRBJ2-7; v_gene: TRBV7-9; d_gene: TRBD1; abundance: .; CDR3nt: TGTGCCAGCAGCTTAGAGATAGTTAATTTCCGGGACAGGATCCACGAGCAGTACTTC; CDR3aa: CASSLEIVNFRDRIHEQYF
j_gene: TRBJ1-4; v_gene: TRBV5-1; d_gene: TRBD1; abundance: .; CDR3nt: TGCGCCAGCAGCTCGACAGGGGGTCGTGGTGAAAAACTGTTTTTT; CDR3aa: CASSSTGGRGEKLFF